Listed below are T cell receptor beta chains from one sample, sequenced in a study of blood T cells in healthy people across ages. TCRdb called the 5' RACE reads again in MiXCR, with one record for every CDR3 protein. The sample has approximately 810,000 distinct CDR3 sequences; more than 25% are singletons. Sequences were obtained from blood. These TCRs come from an elderly woman in good health. Both conserved end residues are trimmed from each CDR3. A D gene is named only where the DNA matches it firmly.

cdr3_length	j_call	v_call	d_call	cdr3_aa
11	TRBJ2-1	TRBV7-2	.	ANSPHASGEQF
10	.	TRBV20-1	.	SATDSAETQY
12	TRBJ1-1	TRBV5-5	.	ASSPGGWDTEAF
12	TRBJ1-4	TRBV2	.	ASSQDSWAGKLF
13	TRBJ2-2	TRBV6-1	.	ASRNRGENTGELF
13	TRBJ2-3	TRBV12-3/TRBV12-4	TRBD2	ASSLAGFSGDTQY
13	TRBJ1-1	TRBV18	TRBD1	ASSRQGDQNTEAF
14	TRBJ2-1	TRBV18	TRBD1	ASSPLTGHTYNEQF
14	TRBJ2-1	TRBV7-2	TRBD1	ASSRRQGSSYNEQF
14	TRBJ2-1	TRBV6-5	TRBD1	ASSRDRDRRYNEQF
14	TRBJ1-2	TRBV7-2	.	ASSLFSGQSNYGYT
13	TRBJ1-2	TRBV10-3	TRBD1	AISESDRGHYGYT
13	TRBJ1-1	TRBV3-1	.	ASSPTGTENTEAF
13	TRBJ2-2	TRBV7-9	.	ASSLGEARTGELF
11	TRBJ2-1	TRBV20-1	TRBD2	SARAGGYNEQF
11	TRBJ1-2	TRBV20-1	TRBD1	SAFQGALYGYT
13	TRBJ1-2	TRBV7-2	.	ASSLAQGQQYGYT
15	TRBJ2-3	TRBV3-1	TRBD2	ASSQGQRGPSTDTQY
13	TRBJ1-4	TRBV7-2	.	ASSSSPDRSEKLF
12	TRBJ2-5	TRBV11-2	.	ASSYGGGWETQY
11	TRBJ1-1	TRBV29-1	.	STRQGGNTEAF
10	TRBJ2-5	TRBV20-1	TRBD1	SAWTGEGTQY
12	TRBJ1-2	TRBV5-1	TRBD1	ASSSGDRGSGYT
11	TRBJ1-1	TRBV20-1	TRBD1	SAHQGVNTEAF
13	TRBJ2-2	TRBV12-3/TRBV12-4	TRBD1	ASGGTGPNTGELF
12	TRBJ1-5	TRBV6-5	.	ASSPYREGQPQH
13	TRBJ2-3	TRBV7-2	TRBD1	ASSFRTGSTDTQY
12	TRBJ2-5	TRBV4-1	.	ASSPFRDQETQY
13	TRBJ2-7	TRBV11-2	TRBD1	ASSSPGTGDGEQY
11	TRBJ2-1	TRBV5-6	.	ASSSGLPNEQF